The subject of this entry is one T cell receptor (beta chain). Using immunoSEQ multiplex PCR, the repertoire was profiled, and TCRdb retains in-frame clones only, with some absent. This table holds over 2 million clones, about 95% found once. Selected positively for CCR7 and CD45RO-negative, naive CD8 cells excluded terminally differentiated effector memory CD45RA+ cells. The data were obtained in a study of shared clonotypes between healthy human individuals. Germline CDR1 and CDR2: MNHEY and SMNVEV (reference sequence). Trimming took 5 bases from V and 0 from J, leaving 16 bases between them. The length of the CDR3 is 16 residues.

The V call is TRBV27, the J call TRBJ1-1, with no clear D. This clonotype was sampled from a man aged 18 to 35 in good health. Sequencing was carried out using naive CD8+ T cells sorted from blood. CDR3 sequence reads: CASSRNPGAMNTEAFF. The DNA for the CDR3 is TGTGCCAGCAGTCGTAACCCGGGAGCAATGAACACTGAAGCTTTCTTT.